The 23 T cell receptor beta chains below were found in one sample sequenced in a study of beta chain features in type 1 diabetes. Findings and limits, study-wide: Within each of all four CD4+ subsets, Type 1 diabetes patients had TCRB CDR3s that were moderately but significantly shorter.

Their cognate antigens are unknown. Expressed TCRB transcripts were sequenced because the isolated RNA had all been reverse transcribed beforehand. This table comes from immunoSEQ multiplex PCR, and its TCRdb copy is limited to in-frame clones, with some not included. The top ten hold around 0.0099% of the sample, which has about 360,000 clones, 10% to 15% seen once. The material sequenced was naive CD4+ T cells from blood. The receptors originated from a woman younger than 30 with type 1 diabetes.

The chain uses TRBV7-2 and TRBJ2-1, with 10 bases lining up with TRBD1. Germline V gene data show CDR1 as SGHTA and CDR2 as FQGNSA. This CDR3 region has 14 residues. Trimming at V came to 7 bases and at J to 8 bases, leaving 8 bases not matched to a gene. The CDR3, as DNA: TGTGCCAGCACCCGGGACAGGGGACGGTATGAGCAGTTCTTC. Residues: CASTRDRGRYEQFF.

CDR3 DNA sequence: TGTGCCAGCAGTACGAGAGGAAAAGCTTTCTTT. Translated, it gives CASSTRGKAFF. This chain joins TRBV6-5 and TRBJ1-1, with D uncertain. Germline assignment: CDR1 MNHEY and CDR2 SVGAGI. V shed 5 bases and J shed 9 bases, with 10 bases lying between them. This CDR3 has 11 residues.

Only a few counts were recorded for this clone. V and J are TRBV7-9 and TRBJ1-1, with 9 bases that match TRBD1. CDR1 and CDR2 (germline): SEHNR, FQNEAQ (reference sequence). The CDR3 sequence is 14 residues long. J was trimmed by 5 bases and V by 5 bases; bases with no gene match: 6. Here the CDR3 DNA reads TGTGCCAGCAGCCCACAGGGGGCGGGAACTGAAGCTTTCTTT. This gives the protein CASSPQGAGTEAFF.

In this sample, this clone turned up a few times. This chain joins TRBV5-1 and TRBJ1-1; no reliable D call. The V end lost 0 bases, the J end lost 5 bases, and 11 bases lay between the germline ends. The CDR3 consists of 14 residues. The germline V gene has CDR1 SGHRS and CDR2 YFSETQ. DNA of the CDR3: TGCGCCAGCAGCTTGGCACCCTGGGAGACTGAAGCTTTCTTT. The encoded protein is CASSLAPWETEAFF.

In its sample, this clone was seen a few times. The chain couples TRBV7-9 to TRBJ2-5; D remains unclear. Trimming shortened V by 3 bases and J by 3 bases, and 8 bases separated the two germline ends. The CDR3 has 13 amino acids. CDR1 is SEHNR and CDR2 is FQNEAQ in the germline V gene (reference sequence). DNA of the CDR3: TGTGCCAGCAGCTTTTGGGCAGAAGAGACCCAGTACTTC. Translated, it gives CASSFWAEETQYF. The variable domain in full, with the rest retrieved from reference TRBV7-9 and TRBJ2-5, is DTGVSQNPRHKITKRGQNVTFRCDPISEHNRLYWYRQTLGQGPEFLTYFQNEAQLEKSRLLSDRFSAERPKGSFSTLEIQRTEQGDSAMYLCASSFWAEETQYFGPGTRLLVL.

CDR3 in DNA: TGTGCCAGCAGCCGAGAGAAAGGGGGTGCTAACTATGGCTACACCTTC. Translating it yields CASSREKGGANYGYTF. This chain connects TRBV4-2 to TRBJ1-2; possible D gene TRBD1, 6 bases. Germline V gene lookup returns CDR1 LGHNA and CDR2 YNFKEQ. V was cut by 4 bases and J by 0 bases, with 15 bases left in between. This CDR3 has 16 residues.

This sequence joins TRBV7-2 and TRBJ1-5; 7 nucleotides agree with TRBD1. The length of the CDR3 is 14 residues. Germline lookup yields CDR1 SGHTA and CDR2 FQGNSA. V lost 4 bases, J lost 5 bases, and 5 bases stayed unmatched. The DNA for the CDR3 is TGTGCCAGCAGCTCTGGGACAGCGCATCAGCCCCAGCATTTT. Translation gives CASSSGTAHQPQHF.

The rearrangement uses TRBV5-4 and TRBJ1-5, with a weak D call TRBD1 (5 bases). The germline V and J ends were trimmed by 0 bases and 7 bases, with 8 bases remaining between them. The CDR3 is 13 residues long. Germline CDR1 SGHNT, CDR2 YYREEE (reference sequence). The CDR3 nucleotides read TGTGCCAGCAGCTTGGCGGGGGAACAGCCCCAGCATTTT. It specifies CASSLAGEQPQHF.

This clone was counted a few times. The chain carries TRBV5-4 and TRBJ2-7; TRBD1 might be the D (5 bases). CDR1 and CDR2 (germline): SGHNT, YYREEE (reference sequence). CDR3 length equals 13 residues. V lost 2 bases to trimming and J lost 3 bases, with 9 bases between them. Here the CDR3 reads CASSLGASYEQYF. The CDR3 DNA reads as TGTGCCAGCAGCTTAGGGGCCAGCTACGAGCAGTACTTC.

This clone came up a few times. The chain is built from TRBV5-8 and TRBJ2-5; D not resolved. Germline V gene data show CDR1 as SGHTS and CDR2 as YDEGEE. V lost 1 base and J 3 bases, leaving 7 bases between the germline ends. The CDR3 length is 13 residues. CDR3 protein: CASSLLAEETQYF. CDR3 nucleotide sequence: TGTGCCAGCAGCTTGCTGGCAGAAGAGACCCAGTACTTC.

This clone was counted a few times. V and J are TRBV5-1 and TRBJ2-1, with a possible D match to TRBD2 (6 bases). CDR1 and CDR2 (germline): SGHRS, YFSETQ. The CDR3 covers 16 residues. V was pared by 4 bases and J by 6 bases, with 20 bases between. The CDR3 here is CASSPPASGYVNEQFF. The CDR3 bases are TGCGCCAGCAGCCCCCCCGCCAGCGGGTACGTCAATGAGCAGTTCTTC.

CDR3 amino acids: CASSRQGHYEQYF. In nucleotides, the CDR3 is TGTGCCAGCAGTAGACAGGGACACTACGAGCAGTACTTC. The chain couples TRBV28 to TRBJ2-7, with TRBD1 matching 7 bases. The CDR3 spans 13 residues. Germline-derived CDR1 and CDR2 are MDHEN and SYDVKM. J gave up 3 bases and V 5 bases, and 4 bases lay outside the gene matches.

The CDR3 is CASSILDRSETQYF. CDR3 DNA sequence: TGTGCCAGTAGTATCCTGGACAGGTCGGAGACCCAGTACTTC. This chain joins TRBV19 and TRBJ2-5; 7 nucleotides line up with TRBD1. The CDR3 has 14 residues. The V gene end was trimmed by 3 bases and the J gene end by 5 bases; junction bases not matched to a gene: 6. Germline-derived CDR1 and CDR2 are LNHDA and SQIVND (reference sequence).

This clone has more than one count but fewer than ten. The chain uses TRBV5-1 and TRBJ2-5; D is undetermined. Trimming took 4 bases from V and 5 from J, leaving 12 bases between them. The CDR3 totals 13 residues. The V gene's germline CDR1 is SGHRS and CDR2 YFSETQ. The CDR3 coding sequence is TGCGCCAGCAGCCAAAATTCCCGGGAGACCCAGTACTTC. It encodes CASSQNSRETQYF. Using reference TRBV5-1 and TRBJ2-5 for the parts outside the CDR3, the full variable domain is KAGVTQTPRYLIKTRGQQVTLSCSPISGHRSVSWYQQTPGQGLQFLFEYFSETQRNKGNFPGRFSGRQFSNSRSEMNVSTLELGDSALYLCASSQNSRETQYFGPGTRLLVL.

This clone was observed a few times. The rearrangement links TRBV29-1 to TRBJ2-2, with 7 nucleotides matching TRBD2. V shed 7 bases and J 5 bases; nucleotides not matched to a gene: 1. The length of the CDR3 is 11 residues. CDR1 and CDR2 (germline): SQVTM, ANQGSEA. The CDR3 loop is CSGGGTGELFF. The CDR3 DNA reads as TGCAGCGGGGGGGGGACCGGGGAGCTGTTTTTT.

As for this clone: A junction boundary mismatches the germline segment, possibly from a read error. The rearrangement joins TRBV29-1 to TRBJ2-3, with D possibly being TRBD1 (6 bases). Germline lookup yields CDR1 SQVTM and CDR2 ANQGSEA. CDR3 length: 16 amino acids. The CDR3: CSVEPLWDTKTATQYF. The DNA of the CDR3 is TGCAGCGTTGAACCTCTTTGGGACACCAAGACAGCTACGCAGTATTTT.

The chain has TRBV9 and TRBJ2-2; possibly TRBD2 for D (5 bases). V was pared by 0 bases and J by 2 bases, with 11 bases between. This CDR3 has 16 amino acids. Germline V gene sequence: CDR1 SGDLS, CDR2 YYNGEE. CDR3 protein: CASSVGAARNTGELFF. CDR3 in DNA: TGTGCCAGCAGCGTAGGAGCGGCCAGAAACACCGGGGAGCTGTTTTTT.

The chain recombines TRBV29-1 with TRBJ2-7; D perhaps matches TRBD1 (6 bases). The CDR3 contains 11 residues. V was pared by 8 bases and J by 7 bases, with 15 bases between. Germline V gives CDR1 SQVTM, CDR2 ANQGSEA. The chain's CDR3 is CSPGAAGEQYF. As DNA, the CDR3 is TGCAGCCCAGGGGCGGCAGGAGAGCAGTACTTC.

The rearrangement joins TRBV19 to TRBJ1-1, with 7 bases that match TRBD1. With V trimmed by 1 base and J by 6 bases, 11 bases remained unmatched. Per the germline V gene, CDR1 is LNHDA and CDR2 is SQIVND (reference sequence). The CDR3 is 16 residues long. The CDR3: CASSIGSSTGSPEAFF. In nucleotides, the CDR3 is TGTGCCAGTAGTATAGGTTCCTCGACAGGGAGCCCTGAAGCTTTCTTT.

This clone was found a few times. This chain joins TRBV7-2 and TRBJ2-4; D gene unclear. V dropped 3 bases and J dropped 0 bases, with 9 bases sitting between them. CDR3 length: 15 amino acids. In germline, CDR1 is SGHTA, CDR2 FQGNSA. Here the CDR3 reads CASSFQILAKNIQYF. DNA of the CDR3: TGTGCCAGCAGCTTCCAAATTTTAGCCAAAAACATTCAGTACTTC.

In this sample, this clone turned up a few times. The chain recombines TRBV6-7 with TRBJ2-7; 9 bases are shared with TRBD1. TRBV6-7 is placed among ORFs of uncertain function. This CDR3 region has 14 residues. Losses at the gene ends were 2 bases for V and 3 bases for J; bases not matched to a gene: 2. CDR3 nucleotide sequence: TGTGCCAGCAGTTACCGGGACAGGGACTACGAGCAGTACTTC. Translated: CASSYRDRDYEQYF.

The rearrangement links TRBV2 to TRBJ2-7; the D is unclear. Germline CDR1 SNHLY, CDR2 FYNNEI. The V end was cut by 5 bases, the J end by 3 bases, with 11 bases between. The CDR3 runs to 13 residues. Here the CDR3 reads CASSYHSGYEQYF. The CDR3 coding sequence is TGTGCCAGCAGTTACCACTCCGGCTACGAGCAGTACTTC.

This clone came up a few times. The chain has TRBV6-5 and TRBJ2-7; tentative D call: TRBD2 (6 bases). The CDR3 consists of 14 residues. V was pared by 0 bases and J by 6 bases, with 12 bases between. The V gene's germline CDR1 is MNHEY and CDR2 SVGAGI. CDR3 region: CASSYSARDAEQYF. DNA of the CDR3: TGTGCCAGCAGTTACTCGGCGCGGGATGCCGAGCAGTACTTC.